The TCR beta chain under discussion was sequenced for a study of Ad26.COV2.S vaccination and SARS-CoV-2 variants. As for the study in general: The donor was enrolled in the Ad26.COV2.S arm of the COV1001 trial. Findings and caveats of the study: Those who received vaccine or placebo ended up with similar non-spike TCR breadth.

Libraries were prepared by immunoSEQ multiplex PCR; TCRdb keeps only in-frame clonotypes and omits some of them. The data contain approximately 480,000 clones, roughly 85% of them singletons. With 2 bases clipped from V and 2 bases from J, the junction kept 12 bases outside the gene matches. This CDR3 spans 19 amino acids. Germline assignment: CDR1 SGHTS and CDR2 YDEGEE. As to treatment: around 19 received Ad26.COV2.S at low or high dose, single or two shots; about 5 received placebo; per-sample allocation not given. Material that was analyzed had been drawn on day 63 after the first vaccine or placebo injection. As regards this clone: No antigen is known for it.

The source material was peripheral blood, sampled in a trial of Ad26.COV2.S vaccine versus placebo. This chain connects TRBV5-8 to TRBJ2-1, with TRBD2 identical over 11 bases. The source of this sequence is a person between 18 and 59 years old who received the Ad26.COV2.S COVID-19 vaccine or a placebo. As DNA, the CDR3 is TGTGCCAGCAGCTTAGCCGGGACTAGCGGCACGCTTCCCTACAATGAGCAGTTCTTC. Residues: CASSLAGTSGTLPYNEQFF.